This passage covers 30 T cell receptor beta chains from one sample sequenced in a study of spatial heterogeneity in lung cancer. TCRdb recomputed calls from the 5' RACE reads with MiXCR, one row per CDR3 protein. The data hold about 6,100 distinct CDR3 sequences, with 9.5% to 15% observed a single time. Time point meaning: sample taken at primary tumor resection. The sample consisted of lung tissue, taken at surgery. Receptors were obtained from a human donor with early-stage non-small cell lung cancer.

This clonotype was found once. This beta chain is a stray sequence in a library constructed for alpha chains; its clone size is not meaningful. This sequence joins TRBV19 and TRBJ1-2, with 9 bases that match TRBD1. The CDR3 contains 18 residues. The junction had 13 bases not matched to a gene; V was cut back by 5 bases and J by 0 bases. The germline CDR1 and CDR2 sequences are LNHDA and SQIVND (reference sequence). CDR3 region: CASSSPGTGMHSNYGYTF. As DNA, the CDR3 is TGTGCCAGTAGTTCCCCCGGGACAGGGATGCACTCTAACTATGGCTACACCTTC. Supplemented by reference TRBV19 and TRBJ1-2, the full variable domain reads DGGITQSPKYLFRKEGQNVTLSCEQNLNHDAMYWYRQDPGQGLRLIYYSQIVNDFQKGDIAEGYSVSREKKESFPLTVTSAQKNPTAFYLCASSSPGTGMHSNYGYTFGSGTRLTVV.

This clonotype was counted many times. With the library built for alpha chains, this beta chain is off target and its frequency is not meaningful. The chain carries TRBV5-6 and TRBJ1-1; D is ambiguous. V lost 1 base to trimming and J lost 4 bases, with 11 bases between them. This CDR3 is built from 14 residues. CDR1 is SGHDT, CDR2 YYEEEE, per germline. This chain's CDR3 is CASSLFTYITEAFF. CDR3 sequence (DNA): TGTGCCAGCAGCTTGTTCACCTATATCACTGAAGCTTTCTTT.

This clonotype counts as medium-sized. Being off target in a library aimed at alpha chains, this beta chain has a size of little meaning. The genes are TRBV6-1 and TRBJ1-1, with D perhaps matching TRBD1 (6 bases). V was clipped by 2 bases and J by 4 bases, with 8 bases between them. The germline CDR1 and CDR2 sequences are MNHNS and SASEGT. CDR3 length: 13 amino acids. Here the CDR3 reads CASSEQGSTEAFF. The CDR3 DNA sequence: TGTGCCAGCAGTGAACAGGGGAGCACTGAAGCTTTCTTT.

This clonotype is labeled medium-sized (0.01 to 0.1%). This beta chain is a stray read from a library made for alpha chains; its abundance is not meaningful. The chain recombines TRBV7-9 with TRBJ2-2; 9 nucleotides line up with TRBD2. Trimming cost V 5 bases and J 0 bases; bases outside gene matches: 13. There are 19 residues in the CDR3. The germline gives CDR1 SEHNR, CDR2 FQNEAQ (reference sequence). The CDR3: CASSNTPGSSGTNTGELFF. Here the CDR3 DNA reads TGTGCCAGCAGCAACACTCCGGGGTCTAGCGGGACGAACACCGGGGAGCTGTTTTTT.

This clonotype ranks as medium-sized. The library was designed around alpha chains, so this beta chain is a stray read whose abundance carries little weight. The CDR3 coding sequence is TGCACCCCGGGGGTACTAGCGGGAGGCACAGATACGCAGTATTTT. It codes for CTPGVLAGGTDTQYF. The chain combines TRBV20-1 with TRBJ2-3; 11 positions agree with TRBD2. Germline loops: CDR1 DFQATT, CDR2 SNEGSKA (reference sequence). The CDR3 consists of 15 residues.

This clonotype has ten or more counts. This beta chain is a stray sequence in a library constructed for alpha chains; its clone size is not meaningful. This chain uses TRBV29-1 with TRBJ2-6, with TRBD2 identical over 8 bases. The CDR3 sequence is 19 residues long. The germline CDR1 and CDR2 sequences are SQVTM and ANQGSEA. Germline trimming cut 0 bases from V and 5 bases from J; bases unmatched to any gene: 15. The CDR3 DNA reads TGCAGCGTTGAAGAAGACCCGGGACTAGAGACTTCCTGGGCCAACGTCCTGACTTTC. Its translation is CSVEEDPGLETSWANVLTF.

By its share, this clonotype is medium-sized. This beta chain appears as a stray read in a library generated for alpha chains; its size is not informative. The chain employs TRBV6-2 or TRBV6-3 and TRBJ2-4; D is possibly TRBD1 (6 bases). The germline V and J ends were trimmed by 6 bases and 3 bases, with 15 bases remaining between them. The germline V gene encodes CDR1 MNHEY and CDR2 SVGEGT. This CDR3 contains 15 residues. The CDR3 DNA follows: TGTGCCAGCAGGGTAGAAGAACAGGGCAAAAACATTCAGTACTTC. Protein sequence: CASRVEEQGKNIQYF.

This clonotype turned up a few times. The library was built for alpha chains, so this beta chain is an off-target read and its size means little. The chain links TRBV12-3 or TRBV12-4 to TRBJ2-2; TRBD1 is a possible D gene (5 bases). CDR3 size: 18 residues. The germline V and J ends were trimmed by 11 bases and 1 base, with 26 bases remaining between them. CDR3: CAAGAGQVLQGNTGELFF. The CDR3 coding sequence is TGTGCCGCTGGGGCAGGGCAGGTCCTTCAAGGGAACACCGGGGAGCTGTTTTTT.

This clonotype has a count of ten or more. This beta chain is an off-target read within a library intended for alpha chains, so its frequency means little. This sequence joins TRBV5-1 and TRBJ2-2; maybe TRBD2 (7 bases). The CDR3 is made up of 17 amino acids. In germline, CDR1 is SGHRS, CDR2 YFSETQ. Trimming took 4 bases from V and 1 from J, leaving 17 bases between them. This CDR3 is CASSPRGGGRNTGELFF. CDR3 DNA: TGCGCCAGCAGCCCCCGAGGGGGGGGTCGGAACACCGGGGAGCTGTTTTTT.

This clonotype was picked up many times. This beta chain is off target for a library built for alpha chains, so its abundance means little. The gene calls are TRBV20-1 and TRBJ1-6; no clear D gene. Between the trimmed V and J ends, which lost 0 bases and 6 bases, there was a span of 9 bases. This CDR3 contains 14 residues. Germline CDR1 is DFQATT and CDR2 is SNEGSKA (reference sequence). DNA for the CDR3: TGCAGTGCTAGAGAGCCTGTTGGTAATTCACCCCTCCACTTT. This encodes CSAREPVGNSPLHF.

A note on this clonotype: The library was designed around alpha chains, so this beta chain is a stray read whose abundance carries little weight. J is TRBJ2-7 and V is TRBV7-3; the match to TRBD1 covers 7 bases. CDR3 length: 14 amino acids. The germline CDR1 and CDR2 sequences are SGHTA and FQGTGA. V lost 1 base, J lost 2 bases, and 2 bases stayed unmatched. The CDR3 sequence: CASSLSRGPYEQYF. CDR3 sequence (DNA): TGTGCCAGCAGCTTAAGTAGGGGGCCCTACGAGCAGTACTTC.

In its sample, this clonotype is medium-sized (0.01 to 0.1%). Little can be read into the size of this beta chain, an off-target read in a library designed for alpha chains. The CDR3 sequence is CAWTDGSYEQYF. The CDR3 bases are TGTGCCTGGACGGACGGTTCCTACGAGCAGTACTTC. The rearrangement uses TRBV30 and TRBJ2-7; D remains ambiguous. V was trimmed by 4 bases and J by 1 base, leaving 8 bases between them. Germline values: CDR1 GTSNPN, CDR2 SVGIG (reference sequence). The CDR3 length is 12 residues. The whole variable domain, filled in from reference TRBV30 and TRBJ2-7, reads SQTIHQWPATLVQPVGSPLSLECTVEGTSNPNLYWYRQAAGRGLQLLFYSVGIGQISSEVPQNLSASRPQDRQFILSSKKLLLSDSGFYLCAWTDGSYEQYFGPGTRLTVT.

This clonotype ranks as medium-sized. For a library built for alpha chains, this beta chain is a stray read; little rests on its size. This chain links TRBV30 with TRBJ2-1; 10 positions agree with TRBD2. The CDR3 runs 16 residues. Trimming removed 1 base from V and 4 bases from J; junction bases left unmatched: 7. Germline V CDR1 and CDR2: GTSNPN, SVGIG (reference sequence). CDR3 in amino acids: CAWSALAGVGYNEQFF. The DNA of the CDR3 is TGTGCCTGGAGTGCCCTAGCGGGAGTGGGTTACAATGAGCAGTTCTTC.

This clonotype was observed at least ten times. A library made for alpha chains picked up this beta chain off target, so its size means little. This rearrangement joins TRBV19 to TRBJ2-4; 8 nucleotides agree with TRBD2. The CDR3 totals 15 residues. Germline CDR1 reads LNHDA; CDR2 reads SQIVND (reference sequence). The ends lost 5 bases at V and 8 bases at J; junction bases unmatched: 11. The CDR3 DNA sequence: TGTGCCAGTAGTTCATCGACTGCCGGGAGGGACATTCAGTACTTC. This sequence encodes CASSSSTAGRDIQYF.

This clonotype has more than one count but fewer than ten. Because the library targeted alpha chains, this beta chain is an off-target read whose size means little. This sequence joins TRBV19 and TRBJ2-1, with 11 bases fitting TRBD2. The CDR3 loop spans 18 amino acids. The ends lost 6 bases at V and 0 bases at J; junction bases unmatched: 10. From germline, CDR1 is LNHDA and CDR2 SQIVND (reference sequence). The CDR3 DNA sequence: TGTGCCAGTAGGAGAAATAGCGGGAGGGCTGGCTCCTACAATGAGCAGTTCTTC. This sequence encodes CASRRNSGRAGSYNEQFF.

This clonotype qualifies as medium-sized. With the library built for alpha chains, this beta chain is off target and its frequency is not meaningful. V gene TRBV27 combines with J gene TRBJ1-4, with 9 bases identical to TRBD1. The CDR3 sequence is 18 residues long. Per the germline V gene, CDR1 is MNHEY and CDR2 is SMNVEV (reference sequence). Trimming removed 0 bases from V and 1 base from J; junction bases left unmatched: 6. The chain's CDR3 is CASSLSGTGFLTNEKLFF. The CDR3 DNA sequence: TGTGCCAGCAGTTTATCCGGGACAGGGTTTTTAACTAATGAAAAACTGTTTTTT.

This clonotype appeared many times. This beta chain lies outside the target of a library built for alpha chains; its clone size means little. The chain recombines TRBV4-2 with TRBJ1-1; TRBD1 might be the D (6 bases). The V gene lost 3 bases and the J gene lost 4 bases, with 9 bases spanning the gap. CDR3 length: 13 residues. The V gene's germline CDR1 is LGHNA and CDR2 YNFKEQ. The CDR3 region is CASSQDSVTEAFF. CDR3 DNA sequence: TGTGCCAGCAGCCAGGACAGCGTCACTGAAGCTTTCTTT.

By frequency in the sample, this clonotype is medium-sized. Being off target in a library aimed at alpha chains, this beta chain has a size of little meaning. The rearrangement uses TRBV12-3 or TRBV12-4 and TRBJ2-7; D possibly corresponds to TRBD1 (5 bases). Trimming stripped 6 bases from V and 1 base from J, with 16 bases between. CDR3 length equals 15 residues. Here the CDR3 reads CASSLGSQGSYEQYF. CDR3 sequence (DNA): TGTGCCAGCAGCTTGGGTTCCCAGGGATCCTACGAGCAGTACTTC.

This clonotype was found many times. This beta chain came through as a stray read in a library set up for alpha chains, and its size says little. The CDR3 bases are TGTGCCTGGAGTTTGACAGGAGCTAACTATGGCTACACCTTC. Translated: CAWSLTGANYGYTF. The V and J genes are TRBV30 and TRBJ1-2, with D maybe TRBD1 (6 bases). V lost 2 bases, J lost 0 bases, and 10 bases lay in between. CDR3 length: 14 residues. CDR1 is GTSNPN, CDR2 SVGIG, per germline (reference sequence).

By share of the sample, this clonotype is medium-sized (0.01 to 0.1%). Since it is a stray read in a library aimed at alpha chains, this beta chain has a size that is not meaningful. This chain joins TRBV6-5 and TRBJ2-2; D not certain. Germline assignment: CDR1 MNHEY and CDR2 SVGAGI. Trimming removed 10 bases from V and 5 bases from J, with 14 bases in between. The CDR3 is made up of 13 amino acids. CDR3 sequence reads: CATKPRETGELFF. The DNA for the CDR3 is TGTGCCACCAAACCCAGAGAGACCGGGGAGCTGTTTTTT.

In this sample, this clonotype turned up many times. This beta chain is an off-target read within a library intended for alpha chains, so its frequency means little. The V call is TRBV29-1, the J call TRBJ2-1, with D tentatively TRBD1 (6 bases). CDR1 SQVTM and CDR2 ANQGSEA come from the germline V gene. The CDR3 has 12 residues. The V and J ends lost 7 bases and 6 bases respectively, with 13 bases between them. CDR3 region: CSGLQGANEQFF. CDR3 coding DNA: TGCAGCGGGCTACAGGGTGCCAATGAGCAGTTCTTC.

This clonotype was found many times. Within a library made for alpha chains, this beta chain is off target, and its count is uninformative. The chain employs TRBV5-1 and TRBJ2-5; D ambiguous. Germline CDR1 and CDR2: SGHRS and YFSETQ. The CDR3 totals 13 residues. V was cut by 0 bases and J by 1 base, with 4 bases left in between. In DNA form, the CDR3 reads TGCGCCAGCAGCTTGGCAGCCCAAGAGACCCAGTACTTC. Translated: CASSLAAQETQYF.

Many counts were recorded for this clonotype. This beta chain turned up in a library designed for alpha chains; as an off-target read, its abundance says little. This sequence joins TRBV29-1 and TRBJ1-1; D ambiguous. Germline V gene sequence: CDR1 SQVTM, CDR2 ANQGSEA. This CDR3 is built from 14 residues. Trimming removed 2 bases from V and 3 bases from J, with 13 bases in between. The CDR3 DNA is TGCAGCGTTGAATCCGGGGATGGGTACACTGAAGCTTTCTTT. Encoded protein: CSVESGDGYTEAFF. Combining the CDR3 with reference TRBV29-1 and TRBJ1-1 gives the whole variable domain SAVISQKPSRDICQRGTSLTIQCQVDSQVTMMFWYRQQPGQSLTLIATANQGSEATYESGFVIDKFPISRPNLTFSTLTVSNMSPEDSSIYLCSVESGDGYTEAFFGQGTRLTVV.

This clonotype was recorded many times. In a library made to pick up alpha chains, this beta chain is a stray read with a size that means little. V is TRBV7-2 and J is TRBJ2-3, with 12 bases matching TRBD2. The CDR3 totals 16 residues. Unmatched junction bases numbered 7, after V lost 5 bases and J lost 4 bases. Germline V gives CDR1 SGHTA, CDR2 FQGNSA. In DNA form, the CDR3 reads TGTGCCAGCAGCCCACGACTAGCGGGAGCCGCAGATACGCAGTATTTT. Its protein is CASSPRLAGAADTQYF.

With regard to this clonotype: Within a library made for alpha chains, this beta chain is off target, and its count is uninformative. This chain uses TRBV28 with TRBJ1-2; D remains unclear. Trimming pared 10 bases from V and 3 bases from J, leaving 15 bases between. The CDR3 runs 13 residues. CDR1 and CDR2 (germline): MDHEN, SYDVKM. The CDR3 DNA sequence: TGTGCCACCTTTTCGGGCAGAGACTATGGCTACACCTTC. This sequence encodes CATFSGRDYGYTF.

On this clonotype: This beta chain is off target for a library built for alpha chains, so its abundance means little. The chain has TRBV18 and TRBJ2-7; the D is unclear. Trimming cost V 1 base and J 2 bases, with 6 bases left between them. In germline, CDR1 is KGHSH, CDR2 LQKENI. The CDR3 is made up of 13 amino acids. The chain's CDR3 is CASSPLDTYEQYF. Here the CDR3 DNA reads TGTGCCAGCTCACCACTCGATACCTACGAGCAGTACTTC.

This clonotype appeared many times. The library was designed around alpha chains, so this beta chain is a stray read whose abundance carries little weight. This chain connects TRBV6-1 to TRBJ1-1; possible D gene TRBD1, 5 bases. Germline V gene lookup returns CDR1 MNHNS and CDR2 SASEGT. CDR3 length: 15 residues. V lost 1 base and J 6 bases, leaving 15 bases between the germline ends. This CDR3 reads CASSEGGAGTSEAFF. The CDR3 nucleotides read TGTGCCAGCAGTGAAGGTGGGGCGGGCACTTCTGAAGCTTTCTTT.

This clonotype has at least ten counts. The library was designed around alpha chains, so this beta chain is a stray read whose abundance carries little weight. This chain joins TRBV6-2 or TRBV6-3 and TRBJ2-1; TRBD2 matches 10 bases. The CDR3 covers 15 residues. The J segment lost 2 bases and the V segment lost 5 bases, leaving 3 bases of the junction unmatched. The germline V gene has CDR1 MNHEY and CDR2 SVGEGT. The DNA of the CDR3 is TGTGCCAGCAGTCACCTAGCGGGAGCCTACAATGAGCAGTTCTTC. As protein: CASSHLAGAYNEQFF.

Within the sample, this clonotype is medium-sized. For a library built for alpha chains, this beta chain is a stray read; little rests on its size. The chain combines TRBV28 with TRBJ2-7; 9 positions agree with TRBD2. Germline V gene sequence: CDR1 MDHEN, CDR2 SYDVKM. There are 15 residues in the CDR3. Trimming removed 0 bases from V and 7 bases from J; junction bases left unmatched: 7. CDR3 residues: CASSLCCLAGYEQYF. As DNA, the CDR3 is TGTGCCAGCAGTTTATGTTGTCTAGCGGGGTATGAGCAGTACTTC.

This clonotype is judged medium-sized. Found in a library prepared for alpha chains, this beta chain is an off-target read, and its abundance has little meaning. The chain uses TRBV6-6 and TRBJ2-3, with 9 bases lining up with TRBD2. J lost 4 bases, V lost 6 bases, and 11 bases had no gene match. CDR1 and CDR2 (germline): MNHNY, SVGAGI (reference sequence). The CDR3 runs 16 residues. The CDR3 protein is CASSSYDEREADTQYF. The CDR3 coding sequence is TGTGCCAGCAGCTCTTACGACGAGCGGGAGGCAGATACGCAGTATTTT.